This entry concerns a single T cell receptor beta chain. Its antigen is not known. The data were taken from a study of naive and memory T cell subsets. Findings of the study overall: Naive and memory subsets had different power law exponents for TCR abundance. A few larger clonotypes appeared in naive repertoires, especially CD8, possibly memory cells re-expressing CD45RA.

Both TRBC1 and TRBC2 were covered by a beta constant-region primer of two equimolar oligonucleotides. Four rounds of PCR amplified the ligated cDNA using nested alpha and beta constant-region primers plus SP2. TCRdb passed the UMI-ligation and nested PCR reads through MiXCR, listing each CDR3 protein once. The data contain 85,000 to 130,000 distinct CDR3 sequences, roughly 14% of them singletons. The receptor's source is a human donor in good health. The sample was naive CD8+ T cells from blood.

This chain's CDR3 is CASSQQDGGLGNNEQFF. As DNA, the CDR3 is TGTGCCAGCAGCCAACAAGACGGCGGGCTCGGAAACAATGAGCAGTTCTTC. J is TRBJ2-1 and V is TRBV14; D is perhaps TRBD2 (5 bases). From germline, CDR1 is SGHDN and CDR2 FVKESK. The CDR3 spans 17 residues. Trimming cost V 2 bases and J 5 bases, with 19 bases left between them.